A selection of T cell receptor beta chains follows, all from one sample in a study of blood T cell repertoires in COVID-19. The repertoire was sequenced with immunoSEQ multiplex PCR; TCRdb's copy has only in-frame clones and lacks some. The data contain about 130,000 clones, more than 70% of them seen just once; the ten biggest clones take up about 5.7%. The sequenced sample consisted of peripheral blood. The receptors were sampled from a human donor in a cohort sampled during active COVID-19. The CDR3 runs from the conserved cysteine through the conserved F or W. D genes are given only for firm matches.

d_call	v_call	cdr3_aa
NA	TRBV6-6	CASSYSSGVQPQHF
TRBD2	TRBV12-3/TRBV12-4	CASRGLAYEQFF
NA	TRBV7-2	CASSSPQGLRGTDTQYF
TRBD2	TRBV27	CASSFAGVTYEQYF
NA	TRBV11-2	CASSLAGSGANVLTF
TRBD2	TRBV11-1	CASSQTSGSQEQFF
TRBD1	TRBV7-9	CASQRDSGNTIYF
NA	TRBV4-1	CASSQGLVGEQYF
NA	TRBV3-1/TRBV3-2	CASSQASNEQFF
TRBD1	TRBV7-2	CASSPQGALGTNYGYTF